The rows below give T cell receptor beta chains drawn from one sample of a study of shared clonotypes between healthy human individuals. TCRdb's copy holds only in-frame clones and misses some; the assay was immunoSEQ multiplex PCR. The sample yields a few hundred thousand clones, around 80% seen once. Sequenced sample: PBMCs. The receptor set was obtained from a woman in her thirties or forties in good health. Some clones in this sample may be carry-over from other donors' samples. The conserved cysteine and the conserved F or W are not part of the CDR3 here. Size tells how often a clone was seen (once, few, many) or the class of an expanded clone, and some rows leave it out.

V: TRBV19
size: -
length: 13
J: TRBJ2-3
CDR3: ASSEREFGTDTQY

V: TRBV27
size: -
length: 10
J: TRBJ2-3
CDR3: ASSLGTDTQY

V: TRBV2
size: -
length: 10
J: -
CDR3: ASSPRNYEQY

V: TRBV15
size: many
length: 13
J: TRBJ1-5
CDR3: ATSRDPGGGQPQH

V: TRBV18
size: once
length: 12
J: TRBJ2-7
CDR3: ASPPPGGGGEQY

V: TRBV19
size: -
length: 15
J: TRBJ2-1
CDR3: ASSIVVGQGIHNEQF

V: TRBV5-6
size: -
length: 11
J: TRBJ1-1
CDR3: ASRKWDRGKAF

V: TRBV10-1
size: -
length: 6
J: TRBJ2-7
CDR3: ASSVRY

V: TRBV9
size: -
length: 14
J: TRBJ2-1
CDR3: ASSAPEVETDNEQF

V: TRBV29-1
size: -
length: 13
J: TRBJ2-1
CDR3: SVEEASGDYNEQF

V: TRBV7-2
size: once
length: 12
J: TRBJ2-3
CDR3: ASSSDGGGDTQY

V: TRBV29-1
size: -
length: 12
J: TRBJ1-2
CDR3: SVETTPSNYGYT

V: TRBV4-1
size: -
length: 13
J: TRBJ1-2
CDR3: ASSPLRGPGTRYT

V: TRBV19
size: once
length: 13
J: TRBJ2-1
CDR3: ASSHGQGAIYEQF